Below, one TCR beta chain is given with its context. What it recognizes is unknown. Germline V gives CDR1 KGHSH, CDR2 LQKENI. This CDR3 is built from 15 residues. V lost 6 bases, J lost 3 bases, and 5 bases stayed unmatched. Generated by immunoSEQ multiplex PCR, the TCRdb table keeps only in-frame clones and is missing some. Counted here are approximately 30,000 clones, more than 65% occurring once; the ten biggest clones make up around 22%. These data are taken from a study of vaccination effects on CD4 cells after COVID-19. Expansion of antigen-specific CD4+ T cells with viral peptide pools was carried out by the ViraFEST assay before sequencing. Isolation of CD4+ T cells took place after approximately 10 days of culture. No vaccinee had earlier SARS-CoV-2 infection, and nucleocapsid antibodies were negative. Each well held some 2 million PBMC cultured with around 9.7 ug/ml peptides and 10 IU/ml IL-2.

Study findings and constraints: In the study, convalescent patients were few, and early post-infection timepoints were absent. From healthy vaccinees, only 1 of 255 vaccine-induced clones also reacted to common cold coronaviruses. Late after vaccination, infection- and vaccine-induced clones showed marked clonal contraction.

This clonotype originated in a human donor who received a COVID-19 vaccine. The starting material was CD4+ T cells from PBMCs cultured with HCoV-NL63 spike peptides, obtained before COVID-19 vaccination. This chain uses TRBV18 with TRBJ2-2; 9 positions agree with TRBD1. This chain's CDR3 is CASSHRGPDTGELFF. The CDR3 DNA reads TGTGCCAGCTCCCACAGGGGGCCGGACACCGGGGAGCTGTTTTTT.